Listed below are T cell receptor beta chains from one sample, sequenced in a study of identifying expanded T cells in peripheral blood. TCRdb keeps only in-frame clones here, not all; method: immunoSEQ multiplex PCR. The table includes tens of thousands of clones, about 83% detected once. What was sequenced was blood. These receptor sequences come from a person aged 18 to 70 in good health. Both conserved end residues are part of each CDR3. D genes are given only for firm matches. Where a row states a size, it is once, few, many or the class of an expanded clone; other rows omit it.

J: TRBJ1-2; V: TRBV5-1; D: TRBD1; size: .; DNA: TGCGCCAGCAGCGGGTGGACAGGGGGACCGAACTATGGCTACACCTTC; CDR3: CASSGWTGGPNYGYTF
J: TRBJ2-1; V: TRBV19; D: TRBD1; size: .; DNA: TGTGCCAGTAGTATACTGGGACAGGGGTGGCCTGATGAGCAGTTCTTC; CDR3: CASSILGQGWPDEQFF
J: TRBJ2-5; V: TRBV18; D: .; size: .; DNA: TGTGCCAGCTCCCTGTCTGGGAACCAAGAGACCCAGTACTTC; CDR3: CASSLSGNQETQYF
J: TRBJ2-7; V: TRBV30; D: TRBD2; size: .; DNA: TGTGCCTGGACTGGGGGGGTCACCAACGAGCAGTACTTC; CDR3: CAWTGGVTNEQYF
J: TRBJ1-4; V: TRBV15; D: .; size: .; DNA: TGTGCCACCAGCAGGGGGGTAGGGCGAGGACTGTTTTTT; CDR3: CATSRGVGRGLFF
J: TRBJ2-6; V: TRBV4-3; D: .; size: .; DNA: TGCGCCAGCAGCCAAGGTGAGGGAATGGGGTCTGGGGCCAACGTCCTGACTTTC; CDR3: CASSQGEGMGSGANVLTF
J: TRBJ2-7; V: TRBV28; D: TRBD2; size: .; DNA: TGTGCCAGCAGTTTAATGACTAGCGGGCCATACTACGAGCAGTACTTC; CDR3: CASSLMTSGPYYEQYF
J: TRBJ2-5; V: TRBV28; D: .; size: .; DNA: TGTGCCAGCAGTTTCAGGACCCAAGAGACCCAGTACTTC; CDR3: CASSFRTQETQYF
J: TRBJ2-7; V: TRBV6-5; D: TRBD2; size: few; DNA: TGTGCCAGCAGTTACTCCTCTAGCGGGGCCTACGAGCAGTACTTC; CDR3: CASSYSSSGAYEQYF
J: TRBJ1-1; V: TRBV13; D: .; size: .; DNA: TGTGCCAGCAGCGGCGGGGGCAGGAACACTGAAGCTTTCTTT; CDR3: CASSGGGRNTEAFF
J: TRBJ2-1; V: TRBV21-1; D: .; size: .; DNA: TGTGCCAGCAGCAAAGGGGATCCCTCCAATGAGCAGTTCTTC; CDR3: CASSKGDPSNEQFF
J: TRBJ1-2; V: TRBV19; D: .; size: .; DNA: TGTGCCAGTAGTATGGGTACTCTGGGCTATGGCTACACCTTC; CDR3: CASSMGTLGYGYTF
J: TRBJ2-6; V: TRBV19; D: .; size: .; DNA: TGTGCCAGTAGTAAGGTGGACGGATCTGGGGCCAACGTCCTGACTTTC; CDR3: CASSKVDGSGANVLTF
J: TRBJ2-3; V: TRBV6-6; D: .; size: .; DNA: TGTGCCAGCAGTTACTGGGTCAGGGGAGATACAGATACGCAGTATTTT; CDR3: CASSYWVRGDTDTQYF
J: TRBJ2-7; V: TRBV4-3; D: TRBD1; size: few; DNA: TGCGCCAGCAGCCTGGACAGGGCTTCATACGAGCAGTACTTC; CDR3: CASSLDRASYEQYF
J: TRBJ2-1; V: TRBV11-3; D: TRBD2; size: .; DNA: TGTGCCAGCAGCTCCACTAGCGGAGGGTTACGATATGAGCAGTTCTTC; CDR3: CASSSTSGGLRYEQFF
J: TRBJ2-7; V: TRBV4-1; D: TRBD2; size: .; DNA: TGCGCCAGCAGCCAAGGGGGAGCGGGAGGGTCCTACGAGCAGTACTTC; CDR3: CASSQGGAGGSYEQYF
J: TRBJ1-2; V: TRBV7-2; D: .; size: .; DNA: TGTGCCAGCAGCTTAGTATGGGGATCAGTCACGGATGGCTACACCTTC; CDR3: CASSLVWGSVTDGYTF
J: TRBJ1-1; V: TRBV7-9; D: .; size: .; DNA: TGTGCCAGCAGCTTGCTGCAGGGTGGCACTGAAGCTTTCTTT; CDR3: CASSLLQGGTEAFF
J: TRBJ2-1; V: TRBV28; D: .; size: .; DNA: TGTGCCAGCGCCGGACAGAGCTCCTACAATGAGCAGTTCTTC; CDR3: CASAGQSSYNEQFF
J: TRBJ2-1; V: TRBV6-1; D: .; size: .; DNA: TGTGCCAGCTCGTGGGAAAATCCCCACGAGCAGTTCTTC; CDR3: CASSWENPHEQFF
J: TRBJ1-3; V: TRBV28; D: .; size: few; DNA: TGTGCCAGCTCCTCGGGATCCCCTGGAAACACCATATATTTT; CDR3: CASSSGSPGNTIYF
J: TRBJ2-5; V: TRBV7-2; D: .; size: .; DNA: TGTGCCAGCACCACGGCCCCGGCCCAGGAGACCCAGTACTTC; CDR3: CASTTAPAQETQYF
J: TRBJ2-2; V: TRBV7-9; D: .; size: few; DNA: TGTGCCAGCAGCTTAGGGCAGAACACCGGGGAGCTGTTTTTT; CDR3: CASSLGQNTGELFF
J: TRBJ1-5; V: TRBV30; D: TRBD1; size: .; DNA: TGTGCCTGGAGGGCTCAGGGGACAGGGGACGGTCAGCCCCAGCATTTT; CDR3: CAWRAQGTGDGQPQHF
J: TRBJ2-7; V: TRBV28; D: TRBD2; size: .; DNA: TGTGCCAGCAGACCAAGACTAGCGGGAGTTTACGAGCAGTACTTC; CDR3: CASRPRLAGVYEQYF
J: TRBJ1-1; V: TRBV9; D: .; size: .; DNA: TGTGCCAGCAGCGGGATACACGGCTTGAACACTGAAGCTTTCTTT; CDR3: CASSGIHGLNTEAFF
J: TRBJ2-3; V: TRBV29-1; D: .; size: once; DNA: TGCAGCGTTGAGGAAGGGATACCCACAGATACGCAGTATTTT; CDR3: CSVEEGIPTDTQYF
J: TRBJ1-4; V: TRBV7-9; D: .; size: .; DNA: TGTGCCAGCAGTCTCGGACGATCTTGGGGAGAAAAACTGTTTTTT; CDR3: CASSLGRSWGEKLFF
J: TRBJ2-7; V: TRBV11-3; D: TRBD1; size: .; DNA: TGTGCCAGCAGCCCTAGAGACAGGGACCACGAGCAGTACTTC; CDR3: CASSPRDRDHEQYF
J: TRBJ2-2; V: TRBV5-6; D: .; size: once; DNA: TGTGCCAGCAGCTCGAACACCGGGGAGCTGTTTTTT; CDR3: CASSSNTGELFF
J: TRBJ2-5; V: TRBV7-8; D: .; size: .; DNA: TGTGCCAGCAGCCCACTTAGGACCCAAGAGACCCAGTACTTC; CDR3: CASSPLRTQETQYF
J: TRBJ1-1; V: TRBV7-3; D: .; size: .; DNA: TGTGCCAGCAGCCCGACGGGTGGGACTGAAGCTTTCTTT; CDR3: CASSPTGGTEAFF
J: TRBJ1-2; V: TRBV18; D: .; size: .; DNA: TGTGCCAGCTCACTTGAAGCCAAGACTGCCCTAGGCTACACCTTC; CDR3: CASSLEAKTALGYTF
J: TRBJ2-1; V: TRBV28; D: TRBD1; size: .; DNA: TGTGCCAGCAGGACGGGGGACAGGGGCTCTGGGCAGTTCTTC; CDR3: CASRTGDRGSGQFF
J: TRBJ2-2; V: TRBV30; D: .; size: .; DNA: TGTGCCTGGAACCCCATGGGGTTGGGGGCCGGGGAGCTGTTTTTT; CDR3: CAWNPMGLGAGELFF
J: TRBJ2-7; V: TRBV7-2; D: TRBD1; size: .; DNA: TGTGCCAGCAGCTTAGTACCCCCGGCTACAGGACAGGGGTTCTACGAGCAGTACTTC; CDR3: CASSLVPPATGQGFYEQYF
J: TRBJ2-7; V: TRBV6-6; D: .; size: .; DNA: TGTGCCAGCAGTACAGGTTTGTACGAGCAGTACTTC; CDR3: CASSTGLYEQYF
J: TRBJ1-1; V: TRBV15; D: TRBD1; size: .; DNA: TGTGCCACCAGCAGAGAAGGCGGGACAGGGGTTCGAGCTTTCTTT; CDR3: CATSREGGTGVRAFF
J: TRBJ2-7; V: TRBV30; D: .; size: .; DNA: TGTGCCTGGAGTGTCAGCTCCTACGAGCAGTACTTC; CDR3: CAWSVSSYEQYF
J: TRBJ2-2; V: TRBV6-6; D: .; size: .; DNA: TGTGCCAGCAGGGGGACAAACACCGGGGAGCTGTTTTTT; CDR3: CASRGTNTGELFF
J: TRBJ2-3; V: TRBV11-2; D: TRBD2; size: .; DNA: TGTGCCAGCAGCTTAAGGGGGACTAGCGGGAGTAGGGATACGCAGTATTTT; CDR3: CASSLRGTSGSRDTQYF
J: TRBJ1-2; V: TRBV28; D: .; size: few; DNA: TGTGCCAGCAGTGAACTACAGGGCTATGGCTACACCTTC; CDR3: CASSELQGYGYTF
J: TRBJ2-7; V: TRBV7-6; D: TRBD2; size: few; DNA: TGTGCCAGCAGCTCCCGTGGGCTAGCGGACGAGCAGTACTTC; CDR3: CASSSRGLADEQYF
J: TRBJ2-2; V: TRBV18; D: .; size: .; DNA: TGTGCCAGCTCACCAAACAGCCCGAACACCGGGGAGCTGTTTTTT; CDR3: CASSPNSPNTGELFF
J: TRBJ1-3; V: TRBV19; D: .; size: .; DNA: TGTGCCAGTAGTATCCCGCCAGGCGCCTCTGGAAACACCATATATTTT; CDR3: CASSIPPGASGNTIYF
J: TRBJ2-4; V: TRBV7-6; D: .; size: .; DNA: TGTGCCAGCAGCTTAGGGTTCCGGGGTGACATTCAGTACTTC; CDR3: CASSLGFRGDIQYF
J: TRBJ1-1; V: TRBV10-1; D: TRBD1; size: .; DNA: TGCGCCAGCGGGGGGACAGGGCTGAACACTGAAGCTTTCTTT; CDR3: CASGGTGLNTEAFF
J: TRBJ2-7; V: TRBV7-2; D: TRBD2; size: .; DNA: TGTGCCAGCAGCTCATCTAGCGGGAGCCCCCTCGAGCAGTACTTC; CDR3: CASSSSSGSPLEQYF
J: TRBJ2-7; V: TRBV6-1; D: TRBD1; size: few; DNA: TGTGCCAGCAGTGGGGCCCCTACAGGGGGCTTTGTGAAAAGGGAGTACTTC; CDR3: CASSGAPTGGFVKREYF
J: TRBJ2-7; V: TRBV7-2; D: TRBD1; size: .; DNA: TGTGCCAGCAGCTTATACGAAGCCCGGGACAGGTCTCAGGAGCAGTACTTC; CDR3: CASSLYEARDRSQEQYF